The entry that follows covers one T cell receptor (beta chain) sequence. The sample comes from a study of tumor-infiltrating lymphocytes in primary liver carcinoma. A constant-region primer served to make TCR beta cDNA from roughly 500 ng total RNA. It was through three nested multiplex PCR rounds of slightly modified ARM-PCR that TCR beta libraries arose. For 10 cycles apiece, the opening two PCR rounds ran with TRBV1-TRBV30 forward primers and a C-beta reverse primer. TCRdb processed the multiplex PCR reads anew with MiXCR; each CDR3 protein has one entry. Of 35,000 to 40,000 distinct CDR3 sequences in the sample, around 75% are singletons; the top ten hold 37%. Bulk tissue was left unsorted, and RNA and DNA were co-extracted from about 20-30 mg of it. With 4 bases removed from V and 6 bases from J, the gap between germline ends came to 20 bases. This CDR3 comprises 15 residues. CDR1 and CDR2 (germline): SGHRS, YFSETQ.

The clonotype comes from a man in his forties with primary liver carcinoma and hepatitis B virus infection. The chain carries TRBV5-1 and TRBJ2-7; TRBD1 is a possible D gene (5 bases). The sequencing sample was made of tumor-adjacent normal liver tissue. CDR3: CASSSRAGNFAEQYF. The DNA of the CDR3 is TGCGCCAGCAGCAGTCGAGCAGGGAATTTTGCCGAGCAGTACTTC.